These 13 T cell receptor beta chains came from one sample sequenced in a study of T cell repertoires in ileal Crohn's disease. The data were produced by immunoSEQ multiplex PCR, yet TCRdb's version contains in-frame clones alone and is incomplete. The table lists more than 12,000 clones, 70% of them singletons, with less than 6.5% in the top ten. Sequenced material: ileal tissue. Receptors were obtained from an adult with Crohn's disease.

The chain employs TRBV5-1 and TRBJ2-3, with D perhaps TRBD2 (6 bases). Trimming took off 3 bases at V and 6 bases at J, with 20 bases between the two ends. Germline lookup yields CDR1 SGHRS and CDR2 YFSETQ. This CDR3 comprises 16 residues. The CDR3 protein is CASSSLSRDSGDTQYF. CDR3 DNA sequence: TGCGCCAGCAGCTCTCTATCCCGGGACTCGGGGGATACGCAGTATTTT.

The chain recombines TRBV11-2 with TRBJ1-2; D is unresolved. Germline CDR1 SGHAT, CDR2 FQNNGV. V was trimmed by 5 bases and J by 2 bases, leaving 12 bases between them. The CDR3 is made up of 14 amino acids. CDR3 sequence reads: CASSPLTGNYGYTF. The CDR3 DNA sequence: TGTGCCAGCAGCCCTTTGACGGGGAACTATGGCTACACCTTC.

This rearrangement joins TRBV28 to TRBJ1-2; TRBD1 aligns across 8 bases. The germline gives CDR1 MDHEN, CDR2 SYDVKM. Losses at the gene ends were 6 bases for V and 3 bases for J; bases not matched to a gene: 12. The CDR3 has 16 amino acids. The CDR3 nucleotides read TGTGCCAGCAGCCAAACCAGGCTGGGACAGGACTATGGCTACACCTTC. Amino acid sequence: CASSQTRLGQDYGYTF.

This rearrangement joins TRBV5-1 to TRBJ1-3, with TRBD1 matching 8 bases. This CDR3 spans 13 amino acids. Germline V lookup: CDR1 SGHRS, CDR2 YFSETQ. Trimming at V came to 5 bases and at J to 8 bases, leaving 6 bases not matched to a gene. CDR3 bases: TGCGCCAGCAGTACGGGACAGGCGCACACCATATATTTT. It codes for CASSTGQAHTIYF.

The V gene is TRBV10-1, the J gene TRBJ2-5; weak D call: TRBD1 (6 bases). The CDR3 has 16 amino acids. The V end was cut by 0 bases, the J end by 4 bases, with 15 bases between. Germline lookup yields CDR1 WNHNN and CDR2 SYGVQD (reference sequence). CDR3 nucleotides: TGCGCCAGCAGTGAGTCAGGCAGGGGCGATTTAGAGACCCAGTACTTC. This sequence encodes CASSESGRGDLETQYF.

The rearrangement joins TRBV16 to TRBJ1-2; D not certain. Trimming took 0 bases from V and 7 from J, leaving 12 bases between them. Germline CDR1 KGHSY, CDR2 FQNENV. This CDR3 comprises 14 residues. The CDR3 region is CASSQSEKSSGYTF. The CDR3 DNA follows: TGTGCCAGCAGCCAATCTGAGAAGTCGAGTGGCTACACCTTC.

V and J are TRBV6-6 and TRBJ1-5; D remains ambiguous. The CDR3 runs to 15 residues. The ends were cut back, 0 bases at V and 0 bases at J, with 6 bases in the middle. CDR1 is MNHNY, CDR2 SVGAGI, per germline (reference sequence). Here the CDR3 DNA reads TGTGCCAGCAGTTACTCGGCTCCTAGCAATCAGCCCCAGCATTTT. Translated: CASSYSAPSNQPQHF.

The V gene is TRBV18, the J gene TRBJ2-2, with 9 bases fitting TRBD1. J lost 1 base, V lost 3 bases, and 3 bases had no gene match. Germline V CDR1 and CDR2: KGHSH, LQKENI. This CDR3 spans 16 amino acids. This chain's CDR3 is CASSPPGQGNTGELFF. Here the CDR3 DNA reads TGTGCCAGCTCACCTCCGGGACAGGGGAACACCGGGGAGCTGTTTTTT.

CDR3 bases: TGTGCCAGCATCGGGGGTTCCAGTATACATGAGCAGTTCTTC. This codes for CASIGGSSIHEQFF. The chain is built from TRBV28 and TRBJ2-1; the D gene is possibly TRBD2 (6 bases). Germline lookup yields CDR1 MDHEN and CDR2 SYDVKM. V shed 7 bases and J shed 8 bases, with 18 bases lying between them. The CDR3 totals 14 residues.

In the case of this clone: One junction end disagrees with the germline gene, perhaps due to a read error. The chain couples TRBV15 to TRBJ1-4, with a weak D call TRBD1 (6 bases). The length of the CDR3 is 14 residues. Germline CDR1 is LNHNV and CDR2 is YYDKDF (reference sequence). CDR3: CATSSRGAKRKTVF. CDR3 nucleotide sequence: TGTGCCACCAGCTCGAGGGGGGCGAAGAGAAAAACTGTTTTT.

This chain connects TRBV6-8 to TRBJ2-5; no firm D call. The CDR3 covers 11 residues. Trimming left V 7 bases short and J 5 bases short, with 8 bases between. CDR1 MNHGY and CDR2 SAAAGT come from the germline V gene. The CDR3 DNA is TGTGCCAGCACCCCCGTGGAGACCCAGTACTTC. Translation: CASTPVETQYF.

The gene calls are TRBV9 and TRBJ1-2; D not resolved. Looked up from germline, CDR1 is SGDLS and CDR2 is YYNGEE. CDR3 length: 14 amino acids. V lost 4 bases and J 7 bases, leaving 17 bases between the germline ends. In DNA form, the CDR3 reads TGTGCCAGCAGCCCCTCGGGAGGGAGCGGTGGCTACACCTTC. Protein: CASSPSGGSGGYTF.

The CDR3 sequence is CSVEIGQGVSGANVLTF. Here the CDR3 DNA reads TGCAGCGTTGAAATAGGACAGGGGGTCTCTGGGGCCAACGTCCTGACTTTC. V and J are TRBV29-1 and TRBJ2-6; TRBD1 matches at 10 bases. V dropped 2 bases and J dropped 0; count of bases not matched to a gene: 4. There are 17 residues in the CDR3. The V gene's germline CDR1 is SQVTM and CDR2 ANQGSEA.